This T cell receptor beta chain comes out of a study of PD-1 blockade in mismatch repair-deficient tumors. Turning to this clone: Its target is unknown.

Clones were sequenced by immunoSEQ multiplex PCR, and TCRdb holds only the in-frame ones, with some missing. The table records some 10,000 clones, around nine tenths of them present only once. As to time point: approximately 11-day in vitro stimulation with candidate neoantigen peptide 3. Germline V gives CDR1 SNHLY, CDR2 FYNNEI. CDR3 length equals 12 residues. The V end lost 6 bases, the J end lost 3 bases, and 8 bases lay between the germline ends. Sample: cells cultured in vitro, taken from a patient treated with pembrolizumab. The chain joins TRBV2 to TRBJ1-2; D is unresolved. This TCR was sampled from an adult with mismatch repair-deficient cancer. The CDR3 DNA follows: TGTGCCAGCAGAGTCGAATACTATGGCTACACCTTC. It yields the protein CASRVEYYGYTF.